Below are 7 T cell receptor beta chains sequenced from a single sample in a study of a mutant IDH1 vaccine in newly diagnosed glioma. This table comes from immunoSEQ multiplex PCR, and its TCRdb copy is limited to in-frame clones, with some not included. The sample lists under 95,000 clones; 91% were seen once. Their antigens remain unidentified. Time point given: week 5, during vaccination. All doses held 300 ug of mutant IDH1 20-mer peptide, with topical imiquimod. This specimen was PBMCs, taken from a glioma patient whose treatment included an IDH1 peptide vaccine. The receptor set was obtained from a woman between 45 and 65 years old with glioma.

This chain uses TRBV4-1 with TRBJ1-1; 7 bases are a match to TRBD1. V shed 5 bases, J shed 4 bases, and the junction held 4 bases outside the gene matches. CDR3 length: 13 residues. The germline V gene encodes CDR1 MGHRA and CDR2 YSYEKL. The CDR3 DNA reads TGCGCCAGCAGCGTAGGGGGCGTCACTGAAGCTTTCTTT. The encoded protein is CASSVGGVTEAFF.

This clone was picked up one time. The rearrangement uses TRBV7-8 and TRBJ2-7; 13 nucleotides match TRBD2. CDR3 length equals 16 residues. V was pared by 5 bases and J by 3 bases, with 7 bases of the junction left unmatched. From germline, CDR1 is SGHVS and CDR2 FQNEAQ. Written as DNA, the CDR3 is TGTGCCAGCAGCCCGTACCGACTAGCGGGAGGCTACGAGCAGTACTTC. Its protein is CASSPYRLAGGYEQYF.

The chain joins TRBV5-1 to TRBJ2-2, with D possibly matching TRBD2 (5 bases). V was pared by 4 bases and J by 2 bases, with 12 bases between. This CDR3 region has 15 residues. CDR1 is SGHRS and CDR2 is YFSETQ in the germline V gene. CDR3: CASSPWTANTGELFF. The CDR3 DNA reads TGCGCCAGCAGCCCCTGGACTGCTAACACCGGGGAGCTGTTTTTT.

CDR3 DNA sequence: TGTGCCAGCAGTGAGACAGGGGGATCTGGAAACACCATATATTTT. This encodes CASSETGGSGNTIYF. This chain connects TRBV28 to TRBJ1-3; 9 bases line up with TRBD1. With V trimmed by 5 bases and J by 1 base, 3 bases remained unmatched. CDR3 length equals 15 residues. Germline CDR1 and CDR2: MDHEN and SYDVKM.

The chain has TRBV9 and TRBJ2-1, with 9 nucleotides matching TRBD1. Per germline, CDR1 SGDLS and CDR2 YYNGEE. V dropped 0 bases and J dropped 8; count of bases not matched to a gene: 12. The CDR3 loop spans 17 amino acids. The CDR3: CASSVEPIQGANHEQFF. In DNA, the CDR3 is TGTGCCAGCAGCGTAGAACCCATACAGGGGGCGAATCATGAGCAGTTCTTC.

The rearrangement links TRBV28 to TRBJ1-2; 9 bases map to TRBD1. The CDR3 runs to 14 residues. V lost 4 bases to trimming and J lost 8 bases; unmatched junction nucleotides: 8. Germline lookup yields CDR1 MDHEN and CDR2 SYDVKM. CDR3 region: CASSSGQGVGGYTF. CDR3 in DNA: TGTGCCAGCAGTTCGGGACAGGGTGTTGGGGGCTACACCTTC.

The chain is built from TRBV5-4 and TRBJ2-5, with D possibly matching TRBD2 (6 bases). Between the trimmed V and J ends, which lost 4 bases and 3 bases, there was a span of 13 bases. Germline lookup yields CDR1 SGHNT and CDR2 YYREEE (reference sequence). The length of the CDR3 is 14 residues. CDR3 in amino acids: CASSRLGRKETQYF. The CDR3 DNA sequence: TGTGCCAGCAGCCGACTAGGACGGAAAGAGACCCAGTACTTC.